Presented here are 31 T cell receptor beta chains from one specimen sequenced in a study of tumor-infiltrating lymphocytes in oesophageal squamous cell carcinoma. TCRdb reanalysed the PCR reads using MiXCR and keeps one entry per CDR3 protein. The sample lists more than 15,000 distinct CDR3 sequences; roughly two fifths were seen once. Sequences were obtained from normal esophageal tissue next to the tumor. The receptors here all came from a female donor with esophageal squamous cell carcinoma.

In this sample, this clonotype turned up many times. This sequence may be a read error, since a much larger clone differs from it by one base. The chain combines TRBV6-1 with TRBJ2-1; unclear D gene. Between the trimmed V and J ends, which lost 5 bases and 10 bases, there was a span of 21 bases. The CDR3 length is 15 residues. Germline CDR1 and CDR2: MNHNS and SASEGT. The CDR3 DNA is TGTGCCAGCAGTCGTTTGAACACAGTAGCCTACGAGCAGTTCTTC. It encodes CASSRLNTVAYEQFF.

The V and J genes are TRBV7-2 and TRBJ2-7; the match to TRBD2 covers 10 bases. CDR1 and CDR2 (germline): SGHTA, FQGNSA. V lost 6 bases to trimming and J lost 2 bases; unmatched junction nucleotides: 4. The CDR3 runs 14 residues. The CDR3 DNA follows: TGTGCCAGCAGTCAGCGGGAGGGGCCCTACGAGCAGTACTTC. The encoded protein is CASSQREGPYEQYF.

The chain couples TRBV7-9 to TRBJ2-5; a possible D gene is TRBD2 (5 bases). Matching the DNA end better, TRBJ2-7 makes the J call doubtful. The CDR3 sequence is 15 residues long. From germline, CDR1 is SEHNR and CDR2 FQNEAQ (reference sequence). The CDR3 sequence: CASSLGYGRNYEQYF. The CDR3 region has the DNA TGTGCCAGCAGCTTAGGTTATGGGAGAAACTACGAGCAGTACTTC.

For this clonotype: Germline is not matched at one junction end, which may reflect a read error. The chain is built from TRBV5-3 and TRBJ2-6; D is ambiguous. TRBV5-3 is treated as an ORF (open reading frame) with a function not yet certain. The CDR3 sequence is 15 residues long. The CDR3 is CASSLKGSGANVLTF. The CDR3 bases are TGTGCCAGCAGCTTGAAGGGCTCTGGGGCCAACGTCCTGACTTTC.

In the case of this clonotype: Because the CDR3's place on the DNA is in doubt, the DNA is left out and the CDR3 is given as listed by TCRdb. The chain recombines TRBV6-1 with TRBJ2-6; the table's D call, TRBD1, has no DNA check behind it. Germline CDR1 MNHNS, CDR2 SASEGT. The CDR3 comprises 18 residues, both ends counted. CDR3 amino acids: CASNTGGYSLKLWLHLRF.

This clonotype was detected many times. This clone may be a read error of a much larger clone one base away. The gene calls are TRBV11-3 and TRBJ2-1, with unresolved D. The J call may be in error: the DNA end matches TRBJ2-7 better. The germline CDR1 and CDR2 sequences are SGHNT and YENEEA. This CDR3 spans 14 amino acids. The CDR3 loop is CASSLDRTYNEQYF. As DNA, the CDR3 is TGTGCCAGCAGCTTAGACAGAACCTACAATGAGCAGTACTTC.

The chain combines TRBV28 with TRBJ2-3; possibly TRBD1 for D (5 bases). CDR1 and CDR2 (germline): MDHEN, SYDVKM. V lost 2 bases and J 4 bases, leaving 13 bases between the germline ends. This CDR3 has 15 amino acids. The CDR3 bases are TGTGCCAGCAGTTTACAGGGATCCGTCTCAGATACGCAGTATTTT. As protein: CASSLQGSVSDTQYF.

This clonotype was recorded at least ten times. The chain is built from TRBV12-3 or TRBV12-4 and TRBJ2-2; 7 nucleotides match TRBD1. The CDR3 is 15 amino acids. V was clipped by 7 bases and J by 5 bases; unmatched bases: 10. This CDR3 reads CASKPTGSLTGELFF. CDR3 sequence (DNA): TGTGCCAGCAAACCGACAGGGAGCTTAACCGGGGAGCTGTTTTTT.

This clonotype occurred a few times. The V gene is TRBV5-5, the J gene TRBJ2-5; D ambiguous. Trimming removed 3 bases from V and 5 bases from J, with 8 bases in between. This CDR3 has 12 residues. CDR1 and CDR2 from the germline V gene are SGHKS and YYEKEE (reference sequence). CDR3 nucleotide sequence: TGTGCCAGCAGCTCTCCCCTCGAGACCCAGTACTTC. Translating it yields CASSSPLETQYF.

This clonotype was picked up many times. The chain joins TRBV11-3 to TRBJ2-2; possible D gene TRBD1, 5 bases. V gave up 2 bases and J gave up 4 bases, with 14 bases separating them. The CDR3 is 16 residues long. Looked up from germline, CDR1 is SGHNT and CDR2 is YENEEA. The CDR3 region is CASSLYQGKGTGELFF. CDR3 in DNA: TGTGCCAGCAGCTTATACCAGGGAAAGGGCACCGGGGAGCTGTTTTTT. Drawing the rest from reference TRBV11-3 and TRBJ2-2, the complete variable domain is EAGVVQSPRYKIIEKKQPVAFWCNPISGHNTLYWYLQNLGQGPELLIRYENEEAVDDSQLPKDRFSAERLKGVDSTLKIQPAELGDSAVYLCASSLYQGKGTGELFFGEGSRLTVL.

This chain uses TRBV7-8 with TRBJ1-2, with D possibly TRBD1 on 5 matching bases. With 2 bases removed from V and 5 bases from J, the gap between germline ends came to 12 bases. The CDR3 covers 14 residues. Germline V gene lookup returns CDR1 SGHVS and CDR2 FQNEAQ. CDR3 region: CASSLKQGGYGYTF. As DNA, the CDR3 is TGTGCCAGCAGCTTAAAGCAGGGAGGGTATGGCTACACCTTC. The full variable domain, rest sourced from reference TRBV7-8 and TRBJ1-2, is GAGVSQSPRYKVAKRGQDVALRCDPISGHVSLFWYQQALGQGPEFLTYFQNEAQLDKSGLPSDRFFAERPEGSVSTLKIQRTQQEDSAVYLCASSLKQGGYGYTFGSGTRLTVV.

The V gene is TRBV6-6, the J gene TRBJ2-4, with D possibly matching TRBD1 (5 bases). The DNA end favors TRBJ1-2, so the J call may be wrong. The CDR3 runs 14 residues. Germline CDR1 and CDR2: MNHNY and SVGAGI (reference sequence). The CDR3 is CASSYPGRDYGYTF. In DNA, the CDR3 is TGTGCCAGCAGTTACCCAGGGAGGGACTATGGCTACACCTTC.

This clonotype showed up many times. The chain recombines TRBV11-1 with TRBJ2-1; 11 nucleotides line up with TRBD2. This CDR3 contains 15 residues. The ends lost 5 bases at V and 6 bases at J; junction bases unmatched: 6. Germline V gene sequence: CDR1 SGHAT, CDR2 FQDESV (reference sequence). The CDR3 sequence: CASSDVAGGSNEQFF. DNA for the CDR3: TGTGCCAGCAGCGACGTAGCGGGAGGGAGCAATGAGCAGTTCTTC.

This clonotype was detected ten times or more. The chain joins TRBV7-3 to TRBJ2-3; D gene uncertain. Looked up from germline, CDR1 is SGHTA and CDR2 is FQGTGA. The CDR3 extends over 14 amino acids. Trimming stripped 1 base from V and 1 base from J, with 6 bases between. CDR3 loop: CASSLSRGTDTQYF. DNA for the CDR3: TGTGCCAGCAGCTTAAGCCGGGGCACAGATACGCAGTATTTT.

The V call is TRBV7-9, the J call TRBJ2-3, with 7 bases that match TRBD1. Near its end, the DNA agrees better with TRBJ2-2, so the J call may be wrong. Per the germline V gene, CDR1 is SEHNR and CDR2 is FQNEAQ (reference sequence). The CDR3 is made up of 16 amino acids. This CDR3 reads CASSLGGGAFDGELFF. The DNA for the CDR3 is TGTGCCAGCAGCTTAGGAGGGGGCGCGTTCGACGGGGAGCTGTTTTTT.

With regard to this clonotype: The conserved phenylalanine or tryptophan normally closing the CDR3 is absent here, so this likely arose from a read error. Because the CDR3's place on the DNA is in doubt, the DNA is left out and the CDR3 is given as listed by TCRdb. J is TRBJ2-1 and V is TRBV12-3 or TRBV12-4; the table's D call TRBD2 went unverified against the DNA. The CDR3 is 8 residues long, counting both termini. The CDR3 spells CASSSTPG.

This clonotype was seen a handful of times. A much larger clone lies a single base off, so this may be a read error. V and J are TRBV24-1 and TRBJ2-5; 7 bases line up with TRBD1. The germline V gene encodes CDR1 KGHDR and CDR2 SFDVKD. Trimming took 3 bases from V and 11 from J; bases not matched to a gene: 17. This CDR3 has 16 residues. The CDR3 sequence: CATSDRVRGSYNAQYF. CDR3 in DNA: TGTGCCACCAGTGATCGAGTCAGGGGGAGCTACAATGCGCAGTACTTC.

This chain connects TRBV19 to TRBJ2-3; 10 bases map to TRBD2. The CDR3 spans 16 residues. Germline V gene lookup returns CDR1 LNHDA and CDR2 SQIVND (reference sequence). V shed 1 base, J shed 5 bases, and the junction held 6 bases outside the gene matches. CDR3 sequence (DNA): TGTGCCAGTAGTATAGGGCTAGCGGGAGTAGGAGATACGCAGTATTTT. It yields the protein CASSIGLAGVGDTQYF. The entire variable domain, with the rest obtained from reference TRBV19 and TRBJ2-3, is as follows: DGGITQSPKYLFRKEGQNVTLSCEQNLNHDAMYWYRQDPGQGLRLIYYSQIVNDFQKGDIAEGYSVSREKKESFPLTVTSAQKNPTAFYLCASSIGLAGVGDTQYFGPGTRLTVL.

This clonotype was counted between two and nine times. A read error may explain this, as a much larger clone is one base away. V and J are TRBV5-8 and TRBJ2-3, with D tentatively TRBD1 or TRBD2 (5 bases each). This CDR3 contains 14 residues. V gave up 3 bases and J gave up 14 bases, with 22 bases separating them. Germline CDR1 reads SGHTS; CDR2 reads YDEGEE. As DNA, the CDR3 is TGTGCCAGCAGCTGGGCAGGGAGCACCGGGGAGCTGTATTTT. It is translated as CASSWAGSTGELYF.

This clonotype showed up many times. This chain uses TRBV3-1 with TRBJ1-1; D not resolved. The germline V gene encodes CDR1 LGHDT and CDR2 YNNKEL (reference sequence). V gave up 1 base and J gave up 7 bases, with 10 bases separating them. CDR3 length equals 13 residues. CDR3: CASSQGSYYEAFF. The DNA of the CDR3 is TGTGCCAGCAGCCAAGGAAGTTACTATGAAGCTTTCTTT. The variable domain in full, with the rest retrieved from reference TRBV3-1 and TRBJ1-1, is DTAVSQTPKYLVTQMGNDKSIKCEQNLGHDTMYWYKQDSKKFLKIMFSYNNKELIINETVPNRFSPKSPDKAHLNLHINSLELGDSAVYFCASSQGSYYEAFFGQGTRLTVV.

This clonotype has a single count. One junction end disagrees with the germline gene, perhaps due to a read error. The chain combines TRBV6-1 with TRBJ2-1; tentatively, D is TRBD1 or TRBD2 (5 bases each). Germline loops: CDR1 MNHNS, CDR2 SASEGT. The CDR3 loop spans 12 amino acids. Here the CDR3 reads CASRKGTGTYGF. CDR3 coding DNA: TGTGCCAGCAGAAAAGGTACCGGGACCTACGGATTC.

This clonotype was observed at least ten times. CDR3 in DNA: TGTGCCAGCTCACCGGTCCCCGGGACGATAACAGATACGCAGTATTTT. Protein product: CASSPVPGTITDTQYF. The chain has TRBV18 and TRBJ2-3; D could derive from TRBD1 or TRBD2 (5 bases each). Between the trimmed V and J ends, which lost 3 bases and 3 bases, there was a span of 16 bases. Germline CDR1 is KGHSH and CDR2 is LQKENI. This CDR3 spans 16 amino acids. The whole variable domain, filled in from reference TRBV18 and TRBJ2-3, reads NAGVMQNPRHLVRRRGQEARLRCSPMKGHSHVYWYRQLPEEGLKFMVYLQKENIIDESGMPKERFSAEFPKEGPSILRIQQVVRGDSAAYFCASSPVPGTITDTQYFGPGTRLTVL.

In this sample, this clonotype turned up once. The chain is built from TRBV24-1 and TRBJ2-3; maybe TRBD2 (7 bases). The germline V gene encodes CDR1 KGHDR and CDR2 SFDVKD. Trimming removed 5 bases at V and 1 base at J, with 21 bases between. The CDR3 runs to 18 residues. CDR3 DNA sequence: TGTGCCACCAGTGGGACTAGAGGGGGGGCCTGGCGCACAGATACGCAGTATTTT. This sequence encodes CATSGTRGGAWRTDTQYF.

Regarding this clonotype: The CDR3 does not close with the conserved phenylalanine or tryptophan, likely indicating a read error. The limits of the CDR3 on the DNA are not certain, so only TCRdb's listed CDR3 is given. V and J are TRBV28 and TRBJ1-4; the table's D call TRBD1 went unverified against the DNA. The CDR3 has 8 amino acids, counting both end residues. Germline CDR1 MDHEN, CDR2 SYDVKM. The CDR3 spells CASVKAGQ.

This chain uses TRBV12-3 or TRBV12-4 with TRBJ2-5; D may match TRBD1 or TRBD2 (5 bases each). The J call could be wrong; TRBJ2-7 is a better fit for the DNA end. This CDR3 is built from 14 residues. CDR3 amino acids: CASSLWDESYEQYF. Here the CDR3 DNA reads TGTGCCAGCAGTTTATGGGACGAATCCTACGAGCAGTACTTC.

The rearrangement uses TRBV6-9 and TRBJ2-4; 7 bases agree with TRBD1. The J call may be incorrect, as the DNA end agrees better with TRBJ2-5. Germline V gene lookup returns CDR1 MNHGY and CDR2 SVAAGI. This CDR3 has 13 amino acids. The CDR3 region has the DNA TGTGCCAGCAGTCGGACAGGAGAGGGGACCCAGTACTTC. Its translation is CASSRTGEGTQYF.

This CDR3 reads CASSPIGRERDEQFF. The CDR3, as DNA: TGTGCCAGCAGCCCCATTGGGCGGGAGAGGGATGAGCAGTTCTTC. This rearrangement joins TRBV5-5 to TRBJ2-1; 7 bases align to TRBD2. Germline V gene lookup returns CDR1 SGHKS and CDR2 YYEKEE (reference sequence). Trimming took 4 bases from V and 8 from J; bases not matched to a gene: 12. The CDR3 loop spans 15 amino acids.

This clonotype was detected many times. The chain uses TRBV6-1 and TRBJ2-7; 12 nucleotides align to TRBD2. The CDR3 length is 17 residues. The germline V gene has CDR1 MNHNS and CDR2 SASEGT. With 5 bases clipped from V and 2 bases from J, the junction kept 10 bases outside the gene matches. The CDR3 nucleotides read TGTGCCAGCAGTTATTCCGGACTAGCGGGAATCCCCTACGAGCAGTACTTC. Its translation: CASSYSGLAGIPYEQYF.

In this sample, this clonotype turned up a few times. The V and J genes are TRBV6-1 and TRBJ1-3; 8 nucleotides align to TRBD1. The junction had 13 bases not matched to a gene; V was cut back by 10 bases and J by 5 bases. CDR1 and CDR2 from the germline V gene are MNHNS and SASEGT. The CDR3 is 15 amino acids. The CDR3 bases are TGTGCCACCAGGCTTTCCGACAGGGGTCGAAACACCATATATTTT. Amino acids: CATRLSDRGRNTIYF.

The chain uses TRBV10-3 and TRBJ2-1; D unclear. The CDR3 length is 18 residues. Germline V CDR1 and CDR2: ENHRY, SYGVKD. The ends were cut back, 0 bases at V and 5 bases at J, with 20 bases in the middle. The CDR3 DNA is TGTGCCATCAGTGAGTCGTTCTCGGCGATTTCGGGTGACAATGAGCAGTTCTTC. It specifies CAISESFSAISGDNEQFF.

This clonotype was detected a few times. The chain joins TRBV7-2 to TRBJ2-1, with D unresolved. Germline-derived CDR1 and CDR2 are SGHTA and FQGNSA. CDR3 length equals 15 residues. V shed 4 bases and J shed 0 bases, with 10 bases lying between them. DNA of the CDR3: TGTGCCAGCAGCTCAGACTTGTTCTCCTACAATGAGCAGTTCTTC. This sequence encodes CASSSDLFSYNEQFF.